Following are 2 T cell receptor beta chains from one sample sequenced in a study of T-cell memory formation after mild COVID-19. MiXCR was run by TCRdb on the 5' RACE reads, yielding one entry per CDR3 protein. The sample lists around 80,000 distinct CDR3 sequences, over 11% occurring once. The sample taken for sequencing was PBMCs or a T cell subset sorted from them (not recorded which). The receptor source for this set is an adult woman who had mild COVID-19 (a few samples of this study predate the infection). Cell type and time point are not known.

The chain uses TRBV4-1 and TRBJ1-1; D remains unclear. In germline, CDR1 is MGHRA, CDR2 YSYEKL. The V end lost 4 bases, the J end lost 5 bases, and 11 bases lay between the germline ends. The CDR3 extends over 13 amino acids. CDR3 residues: CASSPSNPTEAFF. CDR3 coding DNA: TGCGCCAGCAGCCCATCTAATCCGACTGAAGCTTTCTTT.

This clonotype was found a few times. V usage is TRBV7-9 and J usage is TRBJ2-3, with D unresolved. Deletions cut 5 bases from V and 4 bases from J, with 13 bases between. The CDR3 spans 14 residues. Germline V CDR1 and CDR2: SEHNR, FQNEAQ (reference sequence). As DNA, the CDR3 is TGTGCCAGCAGCCGCCAGCTCGGACCAGATACGCAGTATTTT. This codes for CASSRQLGPDTQYF.